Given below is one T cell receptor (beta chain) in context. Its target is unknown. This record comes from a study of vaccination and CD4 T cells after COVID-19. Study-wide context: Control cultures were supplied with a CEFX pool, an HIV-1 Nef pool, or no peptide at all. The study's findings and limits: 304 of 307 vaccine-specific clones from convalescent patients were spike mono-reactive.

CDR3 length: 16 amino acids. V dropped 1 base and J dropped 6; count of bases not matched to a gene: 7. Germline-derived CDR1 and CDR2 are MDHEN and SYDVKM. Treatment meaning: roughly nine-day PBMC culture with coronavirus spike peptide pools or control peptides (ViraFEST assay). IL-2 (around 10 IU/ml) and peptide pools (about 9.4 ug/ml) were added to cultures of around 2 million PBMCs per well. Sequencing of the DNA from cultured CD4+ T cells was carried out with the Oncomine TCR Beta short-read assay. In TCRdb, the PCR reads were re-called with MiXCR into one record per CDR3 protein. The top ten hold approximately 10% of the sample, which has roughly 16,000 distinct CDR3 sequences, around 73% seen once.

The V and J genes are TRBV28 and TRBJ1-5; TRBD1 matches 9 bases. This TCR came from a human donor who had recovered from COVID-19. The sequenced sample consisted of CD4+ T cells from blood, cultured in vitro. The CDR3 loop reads CASSLSGQGMSQPQHF. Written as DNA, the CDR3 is TGTGCCAGCAGTTTATCGGGACAGGGTATGAGTCAGCCCCAGCATTTT.